Listed below are T cell receptor beta chains from one sample, sequenced in a study of T cell repertoires in cytomegalovirus infection. From the reads, TCRdb called clonotypes with MiXCR, one entry per CDR3 protein. The sample holds more than 500,000 distinct CDR3 sequences, about 15% seen once. Sequencing input: CD8+ T cells from PBMCs. These receptors all stem from a human donor in good health (CMV status not recorded). Some clones in this sample may be carry-over from other donors' samples. The CDR3 runs from the conserved cysteine through the conserved F or W. The D gene is left open where the match is weak. Clone size appears in some rows only: once, few, many, or a class for an expanded clone.

CDR3nt: TGTGCCAGTAACATGAGGGAAAGGGGCAATCAGCCCCAGCATTTT; CDR3aa: CASNMRERGNQPQHF; abundance: NA; d_gene: NA; v_gene: TRBV19; j_gene: TRBJ1-5
CDR3nt: TGTGCCTACCAGAAGGGGCCGAACACCGGGGAGCTGTTTTTT; CDR3aa: CAYQKGPNTGELFF; abundance: few; d_gene: NA; v_gene: TRBV30; j_gene: TRBJ2-2
CDR3nt: TGTGCCAGCAGCCTATGGGGAGTGAACACTGAAGCTTTCTTT; CDR3aa: CASSLWGVNTEAFF; abundance: few; d_gene: NA; v_gene: TRBV4-2; j_gene: TRBJ1-1
CDR3nt: TGTGCCAGCAGCGGGGACAGGGGGAACAATGAGCAGTTCTTC; CDR3aa: CASSGDRGNNEQFF; abundance: many; d_gene: TRBD1; v_gene: TRBV2; j_gene: TRBJ2-1
CDR3nt: TGTGCCAGCAGTCCCCTTATCACCAGGGGTATGAGTTCAGAAGCTTTCTTT; CDR3aa: CASSPLITRGMSSEAFF; abundance: NA; d_gene: NA; v_gene: TRBV6-5; j_gene: TRBJ1-1
CDR3nt: TGTGCCAGCAGAGAGACAGGGTTCGAGCAGTACTTC; CDR3aa: CASRETGFEQYF; abundance: few; d_gene: TRBD1; v_gene: TRBV28; j_gene: TRBJ2-7
CDR3nt: TGTGCCAGCAGCCAAGTCATGAGAAGCACAGATACGCAGTATTTT; CDR3aa: CASSQVMRSTDTQYF; abundance: NA; d_gene: NA; v_gene: TRBV3-1; j_gene: TRBJ2-3
CDR3nt: TGTGCCAGCAGCTTATGGGCCAGGGTGCGGAGCACTGAAGCTTTCTTT; CDR3aa: CASSLWARVRSTEAFF; abundance: many; d_gene: NA; v_gene: TRBV11-2; j_gene: TRBJ1-1
CDR3nt: TGTGCCAGCAGCTTGCCAGAGGGAGACACTGAAGCTTTCTTT; CDR3aa: CASSLPEGDTEAFF; abundance: many; d_gene: NA; v_gene: TRBV7-8; j_gene: TRBJ1-1
CDR3nt: TGTGCCAGCAGTTTAGCGCTTGAGGACAGGGGTAATCCACCCCTCCACTTT; CDR3aa: CASSLALEDRGNPPLHF; abundance: many; d_gene: TRBD1; v_gene: TRBV12-3/TRBV12-4; j_gene: TRBJ1-6
CDR3nt: TGTGCCAGCAGCGTAGGGGCTAGCGGGGGGGTTGGGAATGAGCAGTTCTTC; CDR3aa: CASSVGASGGVGNEQFF; abundance: few; d_gene: TRBD2; v_gene: TRBV9; j_gene: TRBJ2-1
CDR3nt: TGTGCCAGCAGGTCGGACAGGGGAGGAGAAAAACTGTTTTTT; CDR3aa: CASRSDRGGEKLFF; abundance: few; d_gene: TRBD1; v_gene: TRBV27; j_gene: TRBJ1-4
CDR3nt: TGTGCCAGCAGCTCCTCGGAACATACGCAGTATTTT; CDR3aa: CASSSSEHTQYF; abundance: many; d_gene: NA; v_gene: TRBV7-3; j_gene: TRBJ2-3
CDR3nt: TGTGCCAGCAGTATGACTAGCGGGGGTAACCAAGAGACCCAGTACTTC; CDR3aa: CASSMTSGGNQETQYF; abundance: many; d_gene: TRBD2; v_gene: TRBV27; j_gene: TRBJ2-5
CDR3nt: TGTGCCAGCAGCTTGACTTCTCTAGCGGGAGGCGGGGAGACCCAGTACTTC; CDR3aa: CASSLTSLAGGGETQYF; abundance: NA; d_gene: TRBD2; v_gene: TRBV5-4; j_gene: TRBJ2-5
CDR3nt: TGCAGTGCTAGGGGGGTAAGGGTCGAGATGAACACTGAAGCTTTCTTT; CDR3aa: CSARGVRVEMNTEAFF; abundance: few; d_gene: NA; v_gene: TRBV20-1; j_gene: TRBJ1-1
CDR3nt: TGTGCCAGCAGCCTCCAACAGGGGGACACTGAAGCTTTCTTT; CDR3aa: CASSLQQGDTEAFF; abundance: NA; d_gene: TRBD1; v_gene: TRBV3-1; j_gene: TRBJ1-1
CDR3nt: TGCGCCAGCAGTGAGTCTCAGACTAGCGGGCTGACAGATACGCAGTATTTT; CDR3aa: CASSESQTSGLTDTQYF; abundance: NA; d_gene: TRBD2; v_gene: TRBV10-1; j_gene: TRBJ2-3
CDR3nt: TGTGCCACGGGGCAGGAGACCCAGTACTTC; CDR3aa: CATGQETQYF; abundance: many; d_gene: NA; v_gene: TRBV27; j_gene: TRBJ2-5
CDR3nt: TGTGCCAGCAGCTTAGGACAGACCTACACTGAAGCTTTCTTT; CDR3aa: CASSLGQTYTEAFF; abundance: many; d_gene: NA; v_gene: TRBV7-3; j_gene: TRBJ1-1
CDR3nt: TGTGCCAGCAGTCTGCAGACCCAGGGAATAATAAACACTGAAGCTTTCTTT; CDR3aa: CASSLQTQGIINTEAFF; abundance: NA; d_gene: NA; v_gene: TRBV5-6; j_gene: TRBJ1-1
CDR3nt: TGTGCCAGCAGTCCAACAGGGGGTCACACCGGGGAGCTGTTTTTT; CDR3aa: CASSPTGGHTGELFF; abundance: few; d_gene: TRBD1; v_gene: TRBV28; j_gene: TRBJ2-2
CDR3nt: TGCAGCGCCTTTGGACAGGGGGACGATAACTATGGCTACACCTTC; CDR3aa: CSAFGQGDDNYGYTF; abundance: NA; d_gene: TRBD1; v_gene: TRBV29-1; j_gene: TRBJ1-2
CDR3nt: TGTGCCAGCAGCTCACTGACAGGGGGCTACGAGCAGTACTTC; CDR3aa: CASSSLTGGYEQYF; abundance: many; d_gene: TRBD1; v_gene: TRBV11-2; j_gene: TRBJ2-7
CDR3nt: TGTGCCAGCAGCCCCATAGCGGGGAGTGAGCAGTTCTTC; CDR3aa: CASSPIAGSEQFF; abundance: many; d_gene: TRBD2; v_gene: TRBV7-9; j_gene: TRBJ2-1
CDR3nt: TGTGCCAGCAGCGCTTCTAGCGGCTCCTACAATGAGCAGTTCTTC; CDR3aa: CASSASSGSYNEQFF; abundance: many; d_gene: TRBD2; v_gene: TRBV7-3; j_gene: TRBJ2-1
CDR3nt: TGCGCCAGCAGCCATAGTGCAAGTGACCGGACAGCACAAGAGACCCAGTACTTC; CDR3aa: CASSHSASDRTAQETQYF; abundance: many; d_gene: NA; v_gene: TRBV4-1; j_gene: TRBJ2-5